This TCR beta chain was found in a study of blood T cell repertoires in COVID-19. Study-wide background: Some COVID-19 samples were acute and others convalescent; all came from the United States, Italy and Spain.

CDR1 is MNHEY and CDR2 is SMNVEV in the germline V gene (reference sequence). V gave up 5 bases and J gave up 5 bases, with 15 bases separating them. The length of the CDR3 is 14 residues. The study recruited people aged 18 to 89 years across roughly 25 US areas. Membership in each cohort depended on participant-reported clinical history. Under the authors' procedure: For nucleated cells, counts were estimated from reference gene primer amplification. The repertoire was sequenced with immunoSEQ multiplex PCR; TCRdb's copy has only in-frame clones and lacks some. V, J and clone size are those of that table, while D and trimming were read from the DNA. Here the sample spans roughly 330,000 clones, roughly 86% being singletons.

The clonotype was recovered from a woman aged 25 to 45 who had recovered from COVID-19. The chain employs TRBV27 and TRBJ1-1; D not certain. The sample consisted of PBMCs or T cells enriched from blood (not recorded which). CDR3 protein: CASSPYRAGTEAFF. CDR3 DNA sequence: TGTGCCAGCAGTCCTTACCGGGCGGGAACTGAAGCTTTCTTT.